The rows below give T cell receptor beta chains drawn from one sample of a study of T cells in Graves' hyperthyroidism and ophthalmopathy. TCRdb re-called the multiplex PCR reads with MiXCR, one entry per CDR3 protein. The data contain fewer than 800,000 distinct CDR3 sequences, about a sixth of them seen just once; the ten biggest clones take up roughly 8%. Sequences were obtained from blood. The receptors come from a man aged 18-30 years with Graves' hyperthyroidism. Each CDR3 is given with its conserved first and last residue. Fields, in order: clone size, V gene, D gene, J gene, CDR3 length, CDR3 protein, CDR3 DNA. D genes are given only for firm matches. The size entry is marked missing in some rows and otherwise reads once, few, many or a size class.

-,TRBV12-3/TRBV12-4,-,TRBJ1-1,14,CASSLREAGAEAFF,TGTGCCAGCAGTCTTCGTGAGGCCGGAGCTGAAGCTTTCTTT
many,TRBV7-2,TRBD2,TRBJ2-1,14,CASRIAGGEHEQFF,TGTGCCAGCAGAATAGCGGGAGGGGAGCATGAGCAGTTCTTC
many,TRBV2,TRBD1,TRBJ1-2,14,CASHGTGGYYGYTF,TGTGCCAGCCACGGGACAGGGGGGTACTATGGCTACACCTTC
few,TRBV6-2/TRBV6-3,-,TRBJ2-1,15,CASSYLGVRVSEQFF,TGTGCCAGCAGTTACCTCGGGGTTAGAGTCAGCGAGCAGTTCTTC
many,TRBV18,TRBD1,TRBJ2-5,15,CASSPLGQTKETQYF,TGTGCCAGCTCACCTCTGGGACAGACCAAAGAGACCCAGTACTTC
many,TRBV27,-,TRBJ2-1,9,CASGYEQFF,TGTGCCAGCGGATATGAGCAGTTCTTC
-,TRBV7-9,-,TRBJ2-5,14,CASILSLSLETQYF,TGTGCCAGCATCTTATCCCTGTCTCTGGAGACCCAGTACTTC
many,TRBV28,TRBD2,TRBJ2-1,16,CASTGAGGGSYNEQFF,TGTGCCAGCACAGGCGCGGGAGGAGGATCCTACAATGAGCAGTTCTTC
many,TRBV5-1,TRBD2,TRBJ2-1,15,CASSFTSGSSYEQFF,TGCGCCAGCAGCTTCACTAGCGGGAGTTCCTATGAGCAGTTCTTC
-,TRBV20-1,TRBD1,TRBJ2-5,12,CSAQDRQETQYF,TGCAGTGCACAGGACAGGCAAGAGACCCAGTACTTC
-,TRBV29-1,-,TRBJ1-1,12,CSVDAGNTEAFF,TGCAGCGTTGACGCGGGGAACACTGAAGCTTTCTTT
many,TRBV29-1,TRBD2,TRBJ2-2,15,CSVVRGSGPTGELFF,TGCAGCGTTGTTCGCGGTAGCGGGCCCACCGGGGAGCTGTTTTTT
many,TRBV6-1,TRBD2,TRBJ2-5,14,CASSWRGGVETQYF,TGTGCCAGCAGTTGGAGGGGAGGGGTAGAGACCCAGTACTTC
-,TRBV10-3,-,TRBJ2-1,12,CAIRADSKGQFF,TGTGCCATCAGGGCTGACAGTAAGGGGCAGTTCTTC
-,TRBV6-2/TRBV6-3,TRBD1,TRBJ1-6,15,CASSYSRTGVSPLHF,TGTGCCAGCAGTTACTCGCGTACAGGGGTTTCACCCCTCCACTTT
many,TRBV20-1,-,TRBJ2-1,13,CSAGGGGVPGQFF,TGCAGTGCCGGGGGAGGAGGCGTCCCCGGGCAGTTCTTC
many,TRBV2,-,TRBJ1-6,14,CASSVEGTNSPLHF,TGTGCCAGCAGTGTCGAAGGGACTAATTCACCCCTCCACTTT
-,TRBV20-1,TRBD2,TRBJ2-5,15,CSARGTSGRLETQYF,TGCAGTGCTAGAGGGACTAGCGGGCGTTTGGAGACCCAGTACTTC
few,TRBV6-1,-,TRBJ1-1,12,CASTGTTAEAFF,TGTGCCAGCACCGGGACCACGGCTGAAGCTTTCTTT
few,TRBV2,-,TRBJ1-4,13,CASTDSGIEKLFF,TGTGCCAGCACAGACAGTGGTATTGAAAAACTGTTTTTT
few,TRBV6-5,-,TRBJ2-5,15,CASSILGTGQETQYF,TGTGCCAGCAGTATCCTCGGGACTGGCCAAGAGACCCAGTACTTC
many,TRBV12-5,-,TRBJ2-3,17,CASGLVLKRKPEDTQYF,TGTGCTAGTGGTTTGGTACTAAAGCGGAAACCCGAAGATACGCAGTATTTT
many,TRBV2,TRBD1,TRBJ1-4,14,CASRTDRADEKLFF,TGTGCCAGCAGGACGGACAGGGCTGATGAAAAACTGTTTTTT
few,TRBV12-3/TRBV12-4,-,TRBJ2-1,15,CASSPSALLYNEQFF,TGTGCCAGCAGTCCCTCAGCTTTACTCTACAATGAGCAGTTCTTC
few,TRBV28,-,TRBJ2-2,16,CASSPSGPRNTGELFF,TGTGCCAGCAGTCCCTCGGGACCAAGGAACACCGGGGAGCTGTTTTTT
many,TRBV5-4,TRBD2,TRBJ2-7,16,CASSKLAGNPGNEQYF,TGTGCCAGCAGCAAACTAGCGGGAAACCCCGGGAACGAGCAGTACTTC
many,TRBV2,-,TRBJ2-7,14,CASSVGTSSYEQYF,TGTGCCAGCAGTGTTGGCACGAGCTCCTACGAGCAGTACTTC
-,TRBV6-2/TRBV6-3,-,TRBJ2-4,14,CASYGTWGKNIQYF,TGTGCCAGTTACGGGACCTGGGGCAAAAACATTCAGTACTTC
many,TRBV7-2,-,TRBJ2-1,14,CASTKGGGRNEQFF,TGTGCCAGCACCAAGGGGGGGGGGCGCAATGAGCAGTTCTTC
many,TRBV11-3,-,TRBJ2-1,17,CASSLYGGSQTYNEQFF,TGTGCCAGCAGCTTATACGGCGGATCGCAGACCTACAATGAGCAGTTCTTC
few,TRBV5-1,-,TRBJ2-3,15,CASSLGQRYTDTQYF,TGCGCCAGCAGCTTGGGACAGCGGTACACAGATACGCAGTATTTT
many,TRBV7-9,TRBD2,TRBJ2-3,18,CASSLALVRTSGADTQYF,TGTGCCAGCAGCTTAGCGCTGGTTCGGACTAGCGGCGCAGATACGCAGTATTTT
once,TRBV6-9,-,TRBJ1-5,13,CASSSLLAQPQHF,TGTGCCAGCAGTTCCCTCCTGGCTCAGCCCCAGCATTTT
many,TRBV2,TRBD2,TRBJ2-5,13,CASSPAGAETQYF,TGTGCCAGCAGTCCGGCGGGAGCAGAGACCCAGTACTTC
-,TRBV27,-,TRBJ1-1,15,CASSRRGGVNTEAFF,TGTGCCAGCAGTCGACGGGGGGGAGTCAACACTGAAGCTTTCTTT
-,TRBV28,-,TRBJ1-5,15,CASRHGAYSNQPQHF,TGTGCCAGCAGACACGGGGCCTATAGCAATCAGCCCCAGCATTTT
-,TRBV28,TRBD2,TRBJ2-5,14,CATVSGKPQETEYF,TGTGCCACCGTTAGCGGGAAACCCCAAGAGACCGAGTACTTC
many,TRBV11-2,-,TRBJ2-5,19,CASSGGVGGWVRQGETQYF,TGTGCCAGCAGCGGGGGTGTCGGGGGTTGGGTCCGACAAGGGGAGACCCAGTACTTC
few,TRBV7-2,TRBD2,TRBJ2-7,16,CASSLIGGDSSYEQYF,TGTGCCAGCAGCTTAATTGGGGGGGATAGCTCCTATGAGCAGTACTTC
many,TRBV7-2,TRBD2,TRBJ2-1,15,CASSQTSEAYNEQFF,TGTGCCAGCAGCCAAACTAGCGAGGCCTACAATGAGCAGTTCTTC
once,TRBV4-1,TRBD2,TRBJ2-1,14,CASSTGRGYNERFF,TGCGCCAGCAGCACCGGGAGGGGCTACAATGAGCGGTTCTTC
many,TRBV30,-,TRBJ1-3,13,CAWTGTSGNTIYF,TGTGCCTGGACGGGTACCTCTGGAAACACCATATATTTT
many,TRBV12-3/TRBV12-4,-,TRBJ1-1,10,CASSGVEAFF,TGTGCCAGCAGCGGGGTTGAAGCTTTCTTT
few,TRBV30,-,TRBJ2-7,14,CAWKQGMIAYEQYF,TGTGCCTGGAAACAGGGAATGATCGCCTACGAGCAGTACTTC